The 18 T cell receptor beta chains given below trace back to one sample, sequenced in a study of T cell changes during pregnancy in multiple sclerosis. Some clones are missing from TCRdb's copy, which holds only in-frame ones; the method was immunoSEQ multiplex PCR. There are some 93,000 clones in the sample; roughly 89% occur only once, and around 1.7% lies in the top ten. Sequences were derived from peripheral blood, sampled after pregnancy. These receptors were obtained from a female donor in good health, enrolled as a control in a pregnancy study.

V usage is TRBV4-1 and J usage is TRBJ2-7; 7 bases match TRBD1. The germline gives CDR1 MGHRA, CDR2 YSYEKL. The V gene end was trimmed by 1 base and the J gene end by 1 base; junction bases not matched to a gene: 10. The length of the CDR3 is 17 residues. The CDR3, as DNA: TGCGCCAGCAGCCAAGGAAACTCCGGGACAGTATCCTACGAGCAGTACTTC. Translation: CASSQGNSGTVSYEQYF.

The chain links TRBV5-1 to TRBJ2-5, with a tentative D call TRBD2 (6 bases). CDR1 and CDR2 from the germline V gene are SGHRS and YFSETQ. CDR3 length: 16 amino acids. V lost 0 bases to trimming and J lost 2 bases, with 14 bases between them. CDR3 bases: TGCGCCAGCAGCTTGGTAGGAGCCGGGGGTCAAGAGACCCAGTACTTC. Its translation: CASSLVGAGGQETQYF. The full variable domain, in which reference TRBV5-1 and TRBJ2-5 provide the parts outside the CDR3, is KAGVTQTPRYLIKTRGQQVTLSCSPISGHRSVSWYQQTPGQGLQFLFEYFSETQRNKGNFPGRFSGRQFSNSRSEMNVSTLELGDSALYLCASSLVGAGGQETQYFGPGTRLLVL.

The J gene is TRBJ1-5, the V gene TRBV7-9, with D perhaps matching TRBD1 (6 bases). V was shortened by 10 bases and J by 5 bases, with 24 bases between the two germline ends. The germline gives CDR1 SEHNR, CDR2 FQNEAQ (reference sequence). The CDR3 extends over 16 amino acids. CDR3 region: CATSHDGGRGDQPQHF. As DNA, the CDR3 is TGTGCCACCTCTCACGACGGGGGGCGAGGGGATCAGCCCCAGCATTTT.

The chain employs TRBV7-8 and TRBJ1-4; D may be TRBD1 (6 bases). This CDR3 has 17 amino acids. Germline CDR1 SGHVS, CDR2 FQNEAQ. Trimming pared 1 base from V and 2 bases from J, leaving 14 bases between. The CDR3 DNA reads TGTGCCAGCAGCTTAGTAGGGGGAAGTAGGACTAATGAAAAACTGTTTTTT. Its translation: CASSLVGGSRTNEKLFF.

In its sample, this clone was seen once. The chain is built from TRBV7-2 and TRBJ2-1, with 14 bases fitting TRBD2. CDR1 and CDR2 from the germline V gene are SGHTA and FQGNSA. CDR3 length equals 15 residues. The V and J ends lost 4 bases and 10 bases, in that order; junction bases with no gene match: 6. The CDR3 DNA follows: TGTGCCAGCAGCTCACCGGGACTAGCGGGGGTGGAGCAGTTCTTC. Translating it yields CASSSPGLAGVEQFF.

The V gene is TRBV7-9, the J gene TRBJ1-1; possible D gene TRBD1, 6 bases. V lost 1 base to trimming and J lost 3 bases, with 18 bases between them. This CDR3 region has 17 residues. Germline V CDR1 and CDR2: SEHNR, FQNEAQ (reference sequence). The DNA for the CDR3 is TGTGCCAGCAGCTTAGAGAGAGTTATCAGGGGAGACACTGAAGCTTTCTTT. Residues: CASSLERVIRGDTEAFF.

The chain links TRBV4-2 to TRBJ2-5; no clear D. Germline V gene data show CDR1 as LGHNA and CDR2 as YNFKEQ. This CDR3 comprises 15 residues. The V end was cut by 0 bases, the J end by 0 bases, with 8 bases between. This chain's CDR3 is CASSQDRVNQETQYF. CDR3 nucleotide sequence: TGTGCCAGCAGCCAAGATCGGGTAAACCAAGAGACCCAGTACTTC.

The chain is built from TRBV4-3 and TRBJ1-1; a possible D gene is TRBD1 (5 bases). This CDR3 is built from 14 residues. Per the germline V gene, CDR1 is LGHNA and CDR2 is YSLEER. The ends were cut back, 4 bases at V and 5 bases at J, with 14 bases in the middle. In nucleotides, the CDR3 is TGCGCCAGCAGCCGGGGACGGGAGAGAACTGAAGCTTTCTTT. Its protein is CASSRGRERTEAFF.

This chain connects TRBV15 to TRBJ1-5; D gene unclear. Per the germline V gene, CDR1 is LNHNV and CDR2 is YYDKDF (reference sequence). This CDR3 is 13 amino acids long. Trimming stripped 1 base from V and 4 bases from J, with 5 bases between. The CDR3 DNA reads TGTGCCACCAGCAGAGCTACTAATCAGCCCCAGCATTTT. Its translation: CATSRATNQPQHF. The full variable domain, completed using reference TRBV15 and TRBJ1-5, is DAMVIQNPRYQVTQFGKPVTLSCSQTLNHNVMYWYQQKSSQAPKLLFHYYDKDFNNEADTPDNFQSRRPNTSFCFLDIRSPGLGDTAMYLCATSRATNQPQHFGDGTRLSIL.

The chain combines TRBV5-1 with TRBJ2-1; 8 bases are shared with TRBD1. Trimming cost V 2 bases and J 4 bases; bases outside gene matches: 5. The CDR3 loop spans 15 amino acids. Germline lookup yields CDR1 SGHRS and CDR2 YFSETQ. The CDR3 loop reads CASSFGQGGYNEQFF. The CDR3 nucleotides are TGCGCCAGCAGCTTTGGACAGGGAGGTTACAATGAGCAGTTCTTC.

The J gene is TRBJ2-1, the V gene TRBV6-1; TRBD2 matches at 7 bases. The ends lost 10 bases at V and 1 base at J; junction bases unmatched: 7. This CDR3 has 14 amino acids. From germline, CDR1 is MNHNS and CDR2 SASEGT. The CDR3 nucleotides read TGTGCCACCCTCAGCGGGGTGTCCTACAATGAGCAGTTCTTC. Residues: CATLSGVSYNEQFF.

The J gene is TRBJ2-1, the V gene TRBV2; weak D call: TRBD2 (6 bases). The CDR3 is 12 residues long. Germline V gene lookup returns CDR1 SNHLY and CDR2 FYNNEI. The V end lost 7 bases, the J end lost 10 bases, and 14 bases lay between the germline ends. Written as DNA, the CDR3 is TGTGCCAGCACCCTGCACCTAGCGGAGCAGTTCTTC. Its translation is CASTLHLAEQFF.

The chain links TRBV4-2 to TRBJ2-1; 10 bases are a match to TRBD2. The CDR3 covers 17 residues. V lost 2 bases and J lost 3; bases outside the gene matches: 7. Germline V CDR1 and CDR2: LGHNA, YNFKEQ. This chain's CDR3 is CASSQRELAGGYNEQFF. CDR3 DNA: TGTGCCAGCAGCCAAAGGGAGTTAGCGGGGGGCTACAATGAGCAGTTCTTC.

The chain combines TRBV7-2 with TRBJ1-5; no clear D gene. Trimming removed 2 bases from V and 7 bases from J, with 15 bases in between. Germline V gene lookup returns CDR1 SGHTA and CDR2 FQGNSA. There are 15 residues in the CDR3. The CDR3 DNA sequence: TGTGCCAGCAGCTTACAATCGGCCAGGCCCCAGCCCCAGCATTTT. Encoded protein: CASSLQSARPQPQHF.

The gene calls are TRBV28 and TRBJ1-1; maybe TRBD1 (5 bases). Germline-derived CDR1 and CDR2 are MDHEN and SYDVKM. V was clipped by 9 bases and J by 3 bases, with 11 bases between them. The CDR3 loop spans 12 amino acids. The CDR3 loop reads CASRTPHTEAFF. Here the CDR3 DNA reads TGTGCCAGTCGGACACCCCACACTGAAGCTTTCTTT.

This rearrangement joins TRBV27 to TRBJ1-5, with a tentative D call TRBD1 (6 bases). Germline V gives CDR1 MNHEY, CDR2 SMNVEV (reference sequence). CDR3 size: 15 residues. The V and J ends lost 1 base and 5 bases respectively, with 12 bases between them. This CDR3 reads CASSLWGRYDQPQHF. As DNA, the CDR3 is TGTGCCAGCAGTTTATGGGGGCGATATGATCAGCCCCAGCATTTT.

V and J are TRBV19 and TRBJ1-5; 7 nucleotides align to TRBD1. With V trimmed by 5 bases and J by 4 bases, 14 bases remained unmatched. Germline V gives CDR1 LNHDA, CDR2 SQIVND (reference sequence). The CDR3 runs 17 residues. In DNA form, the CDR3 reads TGTGCCAGTAGTTCATCCCTTACAGGGGCTAGGAATCAGCCCCAGCATTTT. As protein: CASSSSLTGARNQPQHF.

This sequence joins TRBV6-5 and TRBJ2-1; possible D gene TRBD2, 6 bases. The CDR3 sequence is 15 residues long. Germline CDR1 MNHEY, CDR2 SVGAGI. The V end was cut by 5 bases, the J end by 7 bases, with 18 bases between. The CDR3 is CASSPDLPGGNEQFF. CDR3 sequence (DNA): TGTGCCAGCAGTCCGGACCTCCCCGGGGGTAATGAGCAGTTCTTC.